This T cell receptor beta chain was captured in a study of blood T cell repertoires in COVID-19. Study in general: Nucleic acid was either cDNA or gDNA, and it came from T cells, B-cell-depleted T cells, or PBMCs.

The cohort comprised adults aged about 18 to 100 years residing in about two dozen US areas. Study processing details: The authors estimated nucleated cell counts from reference gene primer amplification. TCRdb's copy holds only in-frame clones and misses some; the assay was immunoSEQ multiplex PCR. For V, J and clone size, that table is used; D and trimming come from the DNA. The data contain roughly 220,000 clones, 80% to 90% of them seen just once; the ten biggest clones take up over 12%. The sample comprised PBMCs or T cells enriched from blood (not recorded which). This clonotype was sampled from a woman in her forties or fifties with acute COVID-19.

CDR3 amino acids: CASSHRQGKAYGYTF. The CDR3 nucleotides read TGTGCCAGCAGCCATCGACAGGGCAAAGCTTATGGCTACACCTTC. V gene TRBV11-1 combines with J gene TRBJ1-2, with 7 bases matching TRBD1. Germline V gene lookup returns CDR1 SGHAT and CDR2 FQDESV (reference sequence). The trim removed 5 bases at V and 5 bases at J, leaving 11 bases unmatched. The CDR3 sequence is 15 residues long.